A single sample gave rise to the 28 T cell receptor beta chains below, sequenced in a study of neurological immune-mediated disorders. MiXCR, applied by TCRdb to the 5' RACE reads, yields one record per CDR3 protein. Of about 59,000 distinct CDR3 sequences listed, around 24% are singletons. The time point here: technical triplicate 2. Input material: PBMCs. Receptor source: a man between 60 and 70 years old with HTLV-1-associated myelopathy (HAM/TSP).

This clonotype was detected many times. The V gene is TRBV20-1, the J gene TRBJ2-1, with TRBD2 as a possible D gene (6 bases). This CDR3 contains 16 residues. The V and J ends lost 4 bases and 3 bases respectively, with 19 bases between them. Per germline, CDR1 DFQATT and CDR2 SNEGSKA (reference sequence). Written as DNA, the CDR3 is TGCAGTGCTATCCCCCTTGGGGGGAATATCTACAATGAGCAGTTCTTC. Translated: CSAIPLGGNIYNEQFF.

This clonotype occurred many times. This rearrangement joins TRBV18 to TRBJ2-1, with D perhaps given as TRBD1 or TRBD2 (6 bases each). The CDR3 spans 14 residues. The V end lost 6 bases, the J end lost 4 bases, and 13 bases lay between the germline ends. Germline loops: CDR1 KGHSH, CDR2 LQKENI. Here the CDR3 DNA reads TGTGCCAGCTCCCAAATAGGGGGGTACAATGAGCAGTTCTTC. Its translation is CASSQIGGYNEQFF. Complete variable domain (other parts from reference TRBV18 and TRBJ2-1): NAGVMQNPRHLVRRRGQEARLRCSPMKGHSHVYWYRQLPEEGLKFMVYLQKENIIDESGMPKERFSAEFPKEGPSILRIQQVVRGDSAAYFCASSQIGGYNEQFFGPGTRLTVL.

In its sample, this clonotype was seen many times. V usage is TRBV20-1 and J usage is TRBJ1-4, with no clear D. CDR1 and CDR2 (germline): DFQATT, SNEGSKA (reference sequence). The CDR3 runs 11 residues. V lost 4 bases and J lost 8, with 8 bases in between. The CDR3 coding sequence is TGCAGTGCTAAACAGAGAGAAAAACTGTTTTTT. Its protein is CSAKQREKLFF.

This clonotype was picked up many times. CDR3: CASSWTSGRAGEQYF. CDR3 sequence (DNA): TGTGCCAGCAGCTGGACTAGCGGGAGGGCGGGCGAGCAGTACTTC. The chain uses TRBV7-2 and TRBJ2-7; TRBD2 agrees at 15 bases. Trimming cost V 4 bases and J 6 bases; bases outside gene matches: 4. The CDR3 runs 15 residues. The germline V gene encodes CDR1 SGHTA and CDR2 FQGNSA. The full variable domain, with the rest looked up from reference TRBV7-2 and TRBJ2-7, is GAGVSQSPSNKVTEKGKDVELRCDPISGHTALYWYRQSLGQGLEFLIYFQGNSAPDKSGLPSDRFSAERTGGSVSTLTIQRTQQEDSAVYLCASSWTSGRAGEQYFGPGTRLTVT.

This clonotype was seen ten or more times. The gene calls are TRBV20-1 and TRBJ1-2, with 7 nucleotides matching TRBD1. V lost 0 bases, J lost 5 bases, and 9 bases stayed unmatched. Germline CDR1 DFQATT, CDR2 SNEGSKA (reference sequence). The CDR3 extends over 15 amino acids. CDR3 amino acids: CSARDRDRVQYGYTF. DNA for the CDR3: TGCAGTGCTAGAGATCGGGACAGAGTCCAGTATGGCTACACCTTC.

The CDR3 nucleotides are TGTGCCAGCAGCTTGCAACCGGGACTAGCGGGAGAGAGATGGCAGTTCTTC. Residues: CASSLQPGLAGERWQFF. The rearrangement links TRBV11-1 to TRBJ2-1, with TRBD2 identical over 14 bases. The CDR3 spans 17 residues. After removal of 3 bases from V and 12 bases from J, the junction contained 13 bases not matched to a gene. The germline V gene has CDR1 SGHAT and CDR2 FQDESV (reference sequence). The entire variable domain, with the rest obtained from reference TRBV11-1 and TRBJ2-1, is as follows: EAEVAQSPRYKITEKSQAVAFWCDPISGHATLYWYRQILGQGPELLVQFQDESVVDDSQLPKDRFSAERLKGVDSTLKIQPAELGDSAMYLCASSLQPGLAGERWQFFGPGTRLTVL.

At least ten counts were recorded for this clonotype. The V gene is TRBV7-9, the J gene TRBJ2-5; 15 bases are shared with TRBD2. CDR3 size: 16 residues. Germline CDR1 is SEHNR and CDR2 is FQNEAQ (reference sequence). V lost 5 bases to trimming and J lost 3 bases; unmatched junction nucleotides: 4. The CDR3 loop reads CASSHGLAGGEETQYF. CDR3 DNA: TGTGCCAGCAGCCATGGACTAGCGGGAGGGGAAGAGACCCAGTACTTC.

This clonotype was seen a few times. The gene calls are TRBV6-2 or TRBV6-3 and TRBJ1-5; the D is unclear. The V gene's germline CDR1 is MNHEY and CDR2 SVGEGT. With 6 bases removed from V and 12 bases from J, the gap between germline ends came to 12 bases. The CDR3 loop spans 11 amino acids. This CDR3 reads CASRNTEVQHF. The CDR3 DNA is TGTGCCAGCAGAAACACGGAGGTCCAGCATTTT.

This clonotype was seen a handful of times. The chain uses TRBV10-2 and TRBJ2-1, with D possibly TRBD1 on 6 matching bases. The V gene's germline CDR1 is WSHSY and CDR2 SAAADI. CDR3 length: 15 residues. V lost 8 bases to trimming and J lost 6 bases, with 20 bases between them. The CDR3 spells CASGWGPDQGNEQFF. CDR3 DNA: TGCGCCAGCGGATGGGGGCCCGACCAAGGCAATGAGCAGTTCTTC.

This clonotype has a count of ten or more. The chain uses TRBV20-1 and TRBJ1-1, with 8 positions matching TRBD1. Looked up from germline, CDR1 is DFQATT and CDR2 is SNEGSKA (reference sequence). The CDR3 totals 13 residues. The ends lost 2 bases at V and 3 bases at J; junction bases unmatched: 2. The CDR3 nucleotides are TGCAGTGCTAGACAGGGGGCAGACACTGAAGCTTTCTTT. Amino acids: CSARQGADTEAFF.

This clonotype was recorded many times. The CDR3 coding sequence is TGCAGCGTTGACTGGGGGGAGACCCAGTACTTC. Its translation: CSVDWGETQYF. The V gene is TRBV29-1, the J gene TRBJ2-5, with D perhaps being TRBD1 or TRBD2 (5 bases each). Germline V lookup: CDR1 SQVTM, CDR2 ANQGSEA. CDR3 length: 11 residues. The ends were cut back, 3 bases at V and 5 bases at J, with 7 bases in the middle.

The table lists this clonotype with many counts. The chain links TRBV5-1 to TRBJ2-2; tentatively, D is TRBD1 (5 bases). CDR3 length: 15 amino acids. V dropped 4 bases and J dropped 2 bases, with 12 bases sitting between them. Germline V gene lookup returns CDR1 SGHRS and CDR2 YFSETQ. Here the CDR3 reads CASSPQGLNTGELFF. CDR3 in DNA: TGCGCCAGCAGCCCCCAGGGCTTAAACACCGGGGAGCTGTTTTTT.

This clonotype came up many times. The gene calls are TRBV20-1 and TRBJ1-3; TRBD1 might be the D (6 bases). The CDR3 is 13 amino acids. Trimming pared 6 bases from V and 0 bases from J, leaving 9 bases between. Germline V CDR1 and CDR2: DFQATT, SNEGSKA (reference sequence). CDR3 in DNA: TGCAGTGCGTGGACAGTCTCTGGAAACACCATATATTTT. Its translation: CSAWTVSGNTIYF.

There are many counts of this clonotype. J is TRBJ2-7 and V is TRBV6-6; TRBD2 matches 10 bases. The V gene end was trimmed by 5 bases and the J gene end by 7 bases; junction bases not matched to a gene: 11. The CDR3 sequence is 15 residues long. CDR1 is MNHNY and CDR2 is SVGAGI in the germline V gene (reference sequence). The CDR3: CASSATLAGAGEQYF. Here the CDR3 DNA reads TGTGCCAGCAGTGCAACGCTAGCGGGAGCGGGGGAGCAGTACTTC.

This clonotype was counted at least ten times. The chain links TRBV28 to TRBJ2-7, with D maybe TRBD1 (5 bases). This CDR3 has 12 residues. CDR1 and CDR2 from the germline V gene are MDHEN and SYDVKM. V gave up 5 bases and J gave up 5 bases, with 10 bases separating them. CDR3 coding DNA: TGTGCCAGCAGTCTCAGGGTCGACGAGCAGTACTTC. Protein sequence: CASSLRVDEQYF.

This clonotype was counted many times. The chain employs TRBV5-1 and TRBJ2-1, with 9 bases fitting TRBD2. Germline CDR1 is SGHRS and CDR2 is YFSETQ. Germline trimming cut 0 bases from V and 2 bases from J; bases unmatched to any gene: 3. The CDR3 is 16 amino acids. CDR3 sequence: CASSLVASGTYNEQFF. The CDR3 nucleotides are TGCGCCAGCAGCTTGGTGGCTAGCGGGACCTACAATGAGCAGTTCTTC.

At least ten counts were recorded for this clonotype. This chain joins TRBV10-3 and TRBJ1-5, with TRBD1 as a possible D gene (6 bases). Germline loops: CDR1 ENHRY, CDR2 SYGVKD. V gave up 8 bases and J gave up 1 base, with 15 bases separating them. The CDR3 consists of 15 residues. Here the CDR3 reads CAIGRGEPSNQPQHF. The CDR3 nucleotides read TGTGCCATCGGAAGGGGGGAGCCAAGCAATCAGCCCCAGCATTTT.

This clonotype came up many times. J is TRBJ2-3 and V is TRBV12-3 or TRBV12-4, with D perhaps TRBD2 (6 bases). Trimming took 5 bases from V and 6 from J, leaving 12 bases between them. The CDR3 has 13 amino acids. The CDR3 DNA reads TGTGCCAGCAGTCAGCGGGCCATGGATACGCAGTATTTT. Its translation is CASSQRAMDTQYF.

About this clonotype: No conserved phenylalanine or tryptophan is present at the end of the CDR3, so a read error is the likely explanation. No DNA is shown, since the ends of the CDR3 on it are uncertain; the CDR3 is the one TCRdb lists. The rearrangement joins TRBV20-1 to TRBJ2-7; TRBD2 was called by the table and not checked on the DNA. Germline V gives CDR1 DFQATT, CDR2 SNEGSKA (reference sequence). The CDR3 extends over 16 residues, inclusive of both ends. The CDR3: CSAPQASGAHTYEQHL.

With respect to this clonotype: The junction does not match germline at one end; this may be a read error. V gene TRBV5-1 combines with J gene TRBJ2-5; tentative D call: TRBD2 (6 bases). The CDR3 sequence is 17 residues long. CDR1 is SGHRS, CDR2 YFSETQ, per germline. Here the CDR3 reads CASSLAVLAGGQENQYF. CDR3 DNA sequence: TGCGCCAGCAGCTTGGCGGTGCTAGCTGGAGGGCAAGAGAACCAGTACTTC.

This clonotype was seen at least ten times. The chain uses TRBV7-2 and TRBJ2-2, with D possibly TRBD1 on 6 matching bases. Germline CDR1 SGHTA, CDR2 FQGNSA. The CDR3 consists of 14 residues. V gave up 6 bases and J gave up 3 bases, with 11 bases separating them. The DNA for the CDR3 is TGTGCCAGCAGACAGGGACCATACACCGGGGAGCTGTTTTTT. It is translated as CASRQGPYTGELFF.

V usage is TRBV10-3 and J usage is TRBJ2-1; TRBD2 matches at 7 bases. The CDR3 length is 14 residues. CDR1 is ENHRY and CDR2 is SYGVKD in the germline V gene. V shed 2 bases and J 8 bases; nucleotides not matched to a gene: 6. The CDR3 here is CAISERGSIDEQFF. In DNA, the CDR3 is TGTGCCATCAGTGAGCGCGGGAGTATCGATGAGCAGTTCTTC.

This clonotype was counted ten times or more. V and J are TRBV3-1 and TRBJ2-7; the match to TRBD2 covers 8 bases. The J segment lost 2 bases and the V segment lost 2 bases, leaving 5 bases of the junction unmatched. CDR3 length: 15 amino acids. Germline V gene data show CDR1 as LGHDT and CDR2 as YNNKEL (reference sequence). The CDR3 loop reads CASSQTGGPAYEQYF. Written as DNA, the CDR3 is TGTGCCAGCAGCCAAACGGGAGGGCCTGCCTACGAGCAGTACTTC.

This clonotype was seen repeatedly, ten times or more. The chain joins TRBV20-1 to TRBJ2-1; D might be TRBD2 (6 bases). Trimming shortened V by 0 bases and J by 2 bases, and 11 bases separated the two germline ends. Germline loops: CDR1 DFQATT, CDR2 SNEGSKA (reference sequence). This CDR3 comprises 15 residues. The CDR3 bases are TGCAGTGCTAGAGAAAGCGGGTCGGCCTACAATGAGCAGTTCTTC. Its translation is CSARESGSAYNEQFF.

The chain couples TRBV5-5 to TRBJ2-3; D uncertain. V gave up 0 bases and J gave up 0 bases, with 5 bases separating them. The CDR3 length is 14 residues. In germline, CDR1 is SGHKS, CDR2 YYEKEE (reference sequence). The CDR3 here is CASSLVQSTDTQYF. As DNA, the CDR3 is TGTGCCAGCAGCTTGGTCCAAAGCACAGATACGCAGTATTTT.

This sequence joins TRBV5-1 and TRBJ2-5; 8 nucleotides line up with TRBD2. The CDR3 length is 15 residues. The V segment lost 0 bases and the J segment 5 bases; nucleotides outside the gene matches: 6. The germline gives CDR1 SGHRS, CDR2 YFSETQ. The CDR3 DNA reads TGCGCCAGCAGCTTGGGAAGCGGGAGATGGGAGACCCAGTACTTC. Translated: CASSLGSGRWETQYF.

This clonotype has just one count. DNA of the CDR3: TGTGCCAGCGGGCGCCAGGGTTCCTATAATTCACCCCTCCACTTT. Its protein product is CASGRQGSYNSPLHF. The chain couples TRBV6-5 to TRBJ1-6; the D gene is possibly TRBD1 (5 bases). Germline V gene lookup returns CDR1 MNHEY and CDR2 SVGAGI. The CDR3 contains 15 residues. Trimming took off 8 bases at V and 1 base at J, with 12 bases between the two ends.

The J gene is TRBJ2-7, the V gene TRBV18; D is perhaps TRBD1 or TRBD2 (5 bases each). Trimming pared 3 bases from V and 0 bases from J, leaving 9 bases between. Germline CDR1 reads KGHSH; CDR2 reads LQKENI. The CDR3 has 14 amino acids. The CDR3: CASSPSGTSYEQYF. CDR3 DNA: TGTGCCAGCTCACCCTCCGGGACCTCCTACGAGCAGTACTTC.